These 8 T cell receptor beta chains share one sample of origin, sequenced in a study of CD8 T cells in Susac syndrome. Roughly 0.45 to 1 ug RNA was reverse transcribed with random hexamers. TCRdb reprocessed the immunoSEQ multiplex PCR reads with MiXCR, giving one entry per CDR3 protein. The data hold around 300,000 distinct CDR3 sequences, with over 75% observed a single time. The sequencing input was CD8+ T cells from PBMCs. The source is a human donor with multiple sclerosis.

This rearrangement joins TRBV27 to TRBJ1-5; D is uncertain. Trimming stripped 3 bases from V and 4 bases from J, with 10 bases between. The V gene's germline CDR1 is MNHEY and CDR2 SMNVEV (reference sequence). The CDR3 has 14 residues. CDR3 sequence (DNA): TGTGCCAGCAGTTTGGAGGGTCAGAATCAGCCCCAGCATTTT. Translated, it gives CASSLEGQNQPQHF.

V gene TRBV27 combines with J gene TRBJ1-1, with D hard to call. Germline CDR1 MNHEY, CDR2 SMNVEV (reference sequence). Trimming cost V 6 bases and J 3 bases, with 11 bases left between them. The CDR3 spans 13 residues. The DNA for the CDR3 is TGTGCCAGCAGACTCCTAATGGACACTGAAGCTTTCTTT. Residues: CASRLLMDTEAFF.

The chain carries TRBV7-6 and TRBJ2-5, with TRBD2 as a possible D gene (5 bases). There are 14 residues in the CDR3. Trimming stripped 3 bases from V and 5 bases from J, with 13 bases between. Germline values: CDR1 SGHVS, CDR2 FNYEAQ. The CDR3, as DNA: TGTGCCAGCAGCTTCCCTACCGGCGGGGAGACCCAGTACTTC. Residues: CASSFPTGGETQYF. The full variable domain, completed using reference TRBV7-6 and TRBJ2-5, is GAGVSQSPRYKVTKRGQDVALRCDPISGHVSLYWYRQALGQGPEFLTYFNYEAQQDKSGLPNDRFSAERPEGSISTLTIQRTEQRDSAMYRCASSFPTGGETQYFGPGTRLLVL.

J is TRBJ2-1 and V is TRBV28, with 9 bases that match TRBD2. Germline V gene lookup returns CDR1 MDHEN and CDR2 SYDVKM. The CDR3 length is 16 residues. After removal of 1 base from V and 5 bases from J, the junction contained 6 bases not matched to a gene. The CDR3 DNA reads as TGTGCCAGCAGTTTATTGGTTAGCGGGAGTGACAATGAGCAGTTCTTC. This sequence encodes CASSLLVSGSDNEQFF.

The sample holds a few counts of this clonotype. The genes are TRBV5-8 and TRBJ2-7; D ambiguous. Germline lookup yields CDR1 SGHTS and CDR2 YDEGEE. V lost 0 bases, J lost 2 bases, and 9 bases lay in between. CDR3 size: 14 residues. Here the CDR3 DNA reads TGTGCCAGCAGCTTGGAGGTCAAGACCTACGAGCAGTACTTC. Protein sequence: CASSLEVKTYEQYF.

The V and J genes are TRBV19 and TRBJ2-7; TRBD2 aligns across 7 bases. Germline values: CDR1 LNHDA, CDR2 SQIVND (reference sequence). The CDR3 spans 14 residues. V trimming: 7 bases; J trimming: 5 bases; junction bases outside the gene matches: 11. CDR3: CASTDRGGGNEQYF. CDR3 DNA: TGTGCCAGTACCGACCGCGGGGGAGGGAACGAGCAGTACTTC.

The rearrangement joins TRBV6-4 to TRBJ2-2; D is unresolved. Germline V lookup: CDR1 MRHNA, CDR2 SNTAGT. Trimming removed 6 bases at V and 3 bases at J, with 11 bases between. This CDR3 is 14 amino acids long. CDR3 sequence reads: CASRALGYTGELFF. CDR3 DNA sequence: TGTGCCAGCAGAGCCTTAGGTTACACCGGGGAGCTGTTTTTT.

The chain combines TRBV7-2 with TRBJ2-7; 13 bases map to TRBD2. The CDR3 has 19 residues. From germline, CDR1 is SGHTA and CDR2 FQGNSA. V lost 2 bases to trimming and J lost 4 bases; unmatched junction nucleotides: 14. The DNA of the CDR3 is TGTGCCAGCAGCTTAAACCCCCGCGGACTAGCGGGAGTGTTGTACGAGCAGTACTTC. Its protein product is CASSLNPRGLAGVLYEQYF.